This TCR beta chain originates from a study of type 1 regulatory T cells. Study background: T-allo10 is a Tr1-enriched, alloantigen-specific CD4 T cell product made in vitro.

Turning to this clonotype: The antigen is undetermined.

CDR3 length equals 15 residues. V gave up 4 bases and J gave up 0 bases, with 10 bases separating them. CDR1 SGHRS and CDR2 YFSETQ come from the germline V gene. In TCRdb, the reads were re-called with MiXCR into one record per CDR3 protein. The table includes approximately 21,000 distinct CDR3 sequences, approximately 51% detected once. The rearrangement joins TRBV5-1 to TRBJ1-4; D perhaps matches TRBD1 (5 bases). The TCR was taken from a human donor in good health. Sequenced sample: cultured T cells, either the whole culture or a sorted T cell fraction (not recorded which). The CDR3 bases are TGCGCCAGCAGCGCCACGACAGCAACTAATGAAAAACTGTTTTTT. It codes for CASSATTATNEKLFF.